Below are 20 T cell receptor beta chains sequenced from a single sample in a study of beta chain features in type 1 diabetes. Of the isolated RNA, all was reverse transcribed, and so the sequenced material was expressed TCRB transcripts. Repertoires were generated with immunoSEQ multiplex PCR, while TCRdb's copy carries only in-frame clones and drops some. This table has about 230,000 clones, about 9.3% appearing once. The sample comprised naive CD4+ T cells from blood. These receptors came from a woman aged 18-29 years in good health.

The V and J genes are TRBV6-1 and TRBJ1-2; TRBD1 matches 9 bases. Germline CDR1 MNHNS, CDR2 SASEGT. CDR3 length equals 14 residues. The ends lost 2 bases at V and 4 bases at J; junction bases unmatched: 2. The CDR3 bases are TGTGCCAGCAGTGAAACAGGGGGCGTCTATGGCTACACCTTC. Amino acids: CASSETGGVYGYTF.

This clone was observed a few times. V and J are TRBV25-1 and TRBJ2-1; 7 bases align to TRBD1. Losses at the gene ends were 5 bases for V and 0 bases for J; bases not matched to a gene: 10. Germline V gene data show CDR1 as MGHDK and CDR2 as SYGVNS. This CDR3 has 17 residues. CDR3 sequence: CASSKAGGTSSYNEQFF. CDR3 nucleotide sequence: TGTGCCAGCAGTAAAGCAGGGGGAACGAGCTCCTACAATGAGCAGTTCTTC.

This chain uses TRBV7-3 with TRBJ1-2, with D uncertain. The V end lost 3 bases, the J end lost 2 bases, and 7 bases lay between the germline ends. Germline V gene sequence: CDR1 SGHTA, CDR2 FQGTGA. The length of the CDR3 is 13 residues. The CDR3 reads CASSFRGNYGYTF. CDR3 bases: TGTGCCAGCAGCTTCAGAGGAAACTATGGCTACACCTTC.

This clone has just a few counts. The chain carries TRBV4-1 and TRBJ2-3; D ambiguous. Germline V lookup: CDR1 MGHRA, CDR2 YSYEKL. The CDR3 has 15 residues. Trimming took 1 base from V and 2 from J, leaving 10 bases between them. CDR3 in DNA: TGCGCCAGCAGCCAAGGTCCCGCGGACACAGATACGCAGTATTTT. Its translation: CASSQGPADTDTQYF.

With respect to this clone: The sample has other DNA sequences that encode this CDR3 too. The rearrangement links TRBV7-2 to TRBJ2-7; unclear D gene. From germline, CDR1 is SGHTA and CDR2 FQGNSA. Trimming cost V 5 bases and J 1 base, with 9 bases left between them. This CDR3 region has 13 residues. Here the CDR3 reads CASSRPGSYEQYF. For the CDR3, the DNA is TGTGCCAGCAGCCGACCAGGATCCTACGAGCAGTACTTC.

There are a few counts of this clone. Additional DNA sequences in this sample encode the identical CDR3. The V and J genes are TRBV6-1 and TRBJ1-1, with D unclear. V was trimmed by 2 bases and J by 2 bases, leaving 6 bases between them. CDR3 length: 13 residues. Germline V gives CDR1 MNHNS, CDR2 SASEGT. The CDR3 region has the DNA TGTGCCAGCAGTGAAAAACTTAACACTGAAGCTTTCTTT. Amino acids: CASSEKLNTEAFF.

This clone was counted only a few times. The chain combines TRBV27 with TRBJ1-2; TRBD1 aligns across 9 bases. V gave up 5 bases and J gave up 2 bases; unmatched junction bases: 12. Per the germline V gene, CDR1 is MNHEY and CDR2 is SMNVEV (reference sequence). The CDR3 sequence is 17 residues long. In DNA form, the CDR3 reads TGTGCCAGCAGTCTCCCCCGGGACAGGGCGCAGAACTATGGCTACACCTTC. Translation gives CASSLPRDRAQNYGYTF.

This chain joins TRBV5-1 and TRBJ1-1; D possibly corresponds to TRBD1 (5 bases). This CDR3 is 12 amino acids long. Trimming pared 4 bases from V and 7 bases from J, leaving 11 bases between. The germline CDR1 and CDR2 sequences are SGHRS and YFSETQ. CDR3 residues: CASSAGTGEAFF. The CDR3 nucleotides are TGCGCCAGCAGCGCGGGGACGGGTGAAGCTTTCTTT.

The chain carries TRBV30 and TRBJ1-6; TRBD1 matches at 11 bases. The CDR3 length is 18 residues. The germline V gene has CDR1 GTSNPN and CDR2 SVGIG (reference sequence). The trim removed 0 bases at V and 9 bases at J, leaving 13 bases unmatched. CDR3 DNA sequence: TGTGCCTGGAGTGTACGATCTGGGACAGGGGGAAAGAGTTCACCCCTCCACTTT. Translating it yields CAWSVRSGTGGKSSPLHF.

The V call is TRBV5-1, the J call TRBJ2-1, with 11 bases lining up with TRBD2. The germline V gene encodes CDR1 SGHRS and CDR2 YFSETQ. V trimming: 1 base; J trimming: 10 bases; junction bases outside the gene matches: 7. This CDR3 contains 15 residues. Here the CDR3 DNA reads TGCGCCAGCAGCTTGACTAGCGGGAGCCGGGGGGAGCAGTTCTTC. As protein: CASSLTSGSRGEQFF.

This clone was observed a few times. The rearrangement joins TRBV14 to TRBJ2-2; 9 nucleotides align to TRBD1. The CDR3 length is 15 residues. V shed 1 base and J 4 bases; nucleotides not matched to a gene: 1. Germline V CDR1 and CDR2: SGHDN, FVKESK. CDR3 DNA: TGTGCCAGCAGCCAAGGGGACAGGGTCACCGGGGAGCTGTTTTTT. This encodes CASSQGDRVTGELFF.

The chain combines TRBV4-2 with TRBJ2-5, with TRBD2 matching over 14 bases. The CDR3 totals 23 residues. The V gene's germline CDR1 is LGHNA and CDR2 YNFKEQ. V lost 3 bases to trimming and J lost 1 base; unmatched junction nucleotides: 22. This CDR3 reads CASSQRGLAGGPPSVGVQETQYF. DNA for the CDR3: TGTGCCAGCAGCCAGCGAGGACTAGCGGGGGGCCCCCCCTCAGTCGGAGTCCAAGAGACCCAGTACTTC.

The V and J genes are TRBV15 and TRBJ1-2, with D tentatively TRBD1 (6 bases). CDR1 LNHNV and CDR2 YYDKDF come from the germline V gene (reference sequence). The V end was cut by 9 bases, the J end by 3 bases, with 11 bases between. CDR3 length equals 12 residues. The CDR3 nucleotides read TGTGCCACGGGGGCCAGTTACTATGGCTACACCTTC. Protein product: CATGASYYGYTF.

This clone was seen a few times. The same CDR3 arises from other DNA sequences in this sample as well. This chain uses TRBV5-1 with TRBJ1-1; 10 nucleotides line up with TRBD1. Germline V gene lookup returns CDR1 SGHRS and CDR2 YFSETQ. CDR3 length: 15 amino acids. The V segment lost 0 bases and the J segment 4 bases; nucleotides outside the gene matches: 3. The CDR3 spells CASSLGQGASTEAFF. Written as DNA, the CDR3 is TGCGCCAGCAGCTTGGGACAGGGGGCGTCCACTGAAGCTTTCTTT.

This chain uses TRBV23-1 with TRBJ1-5; a possible D gene is TRBD1 (5 bases). TRBV23-1 has ORF status, its function being uncertain. V gave up 0 bases and J gave up 5 bases, with 11 bases separating them. This CDR3 has 15 residues. CDR3 coding DNA: TGCGCCAGCAGTCAATCGATGCAGGGCGATCAGCCCCAGCATTTT. It yields the protein CASSQSMQGDQPQHF.

This clone was observed a few times. This sequence joins TRBV7-2 and TRBJ2-2, with TRBD2 identical over 7 bases. The CDR3 is 18 amino acids. Losses at the gene ends were 1 base for V and 0 bases for J; bases not matched to a gene: 8. Germline CDR1 and CDR2: SGHTA and FQGNSA. Written as DNA, the CDR3 is TGTGCCAGCAGCTTAGGACCCCCCAGCGGGGCGAACACCGGGGAGCTGTTTTTT. This gives the protein CASSLGPPSGANTGELFF.

This chain joins TRBV15 and TRBJ2-7, with TRBD2 as a possible D gene (5 bases). The germline gives CDR1 LNHNV, CDR2 YYDKDF (reference sequence). V lost 8 bases to trimming and J lost 2 bases, with 19 bases between them. The CDR3 length is 15 residues. The CDR3 region has the DNA TGTGCCACCGGAACCATGCGGGCTGGGGCCTACGAGCAGTACTTC. This codes for CATGTMRAGAYEQYF. Combining the CDR3 with reference TRBV15 and TRBJ2-7 gives the whole variable domain DAMVIQNPRYQVTQFGKPVTLSCSQTLNHNVMYWYQQKSSQAPKLLFHYYDKDFNNEADTPDNFQSRRPNTSFCFLDIRSPGLGDTAMYLCATGTMRAGAYEQYFGPGTRLTVT.

There are a few counts of this clone. V and J are TRBV29-1 and TRBJ1-5; a weak D match, TRBD1 (5 bases). The germline V gene has CDR1 SQVTM and CDR2 ANQGSEA. With 5 bases removed from V and 1 base from J, the gap between germline ends came to 6 bases. The CDR3 is made up of 12 amino acids. CDR3 protein: CSVSGSNQPQHF. CDR3 DNA: TGCAGCGTTTCAGGGAGCAATCAGCCCCAGCATTTT.

This clone has only a few counts. The chain combines TRBV5-1 with TRBJ1-1, with D possibly being TRBD1 (6 bases). The CDR3 spans 15 residues. Germline V CDR1 and CDR2: SGHRS, YFSETQ. Trimming stripped 0 bases from V and 4 bases from J, with 13 bases between. CDR3: CASSLVGGRGTEAFF. CDR3 nucleotide sequence: TGCGCCAGCAGCTTGGTCGGGGGGCGAGGCACTGAAGCTTTCTTT.

The gene calls are TRBV18 and TRBJ2-2; possibly TRBD2 for D (5 bases). The CDR3 spans 16 residues. V was pared by 9 bases and J by 0 bases, with 17 bases between. Germline V gives CDR1 KGHSH, CDR2 LQKENI. CDR3 loop: CASQGRLSTNTGELFF. CDR3 bases: TGTGCCAGTCAAGGGAGACTATCTACGAACACCGGGGAGCTGTTTTTT.